These 23 T cell receptor beta chains originate from one sample sequenced in a study of shared clonotypes between healthy human individuals. TCRdb keeps only in-frame clones here, not all; method: immunoSEQ multiplex PCR. Here the sample spans approximately 940,000 clones, approximately 80% being singletons. Sequences were obtained from memory CD4+ T cells sorted from blood. The sample's subset: CD45RA-negative fraction. These receptors were taken from a man aged 18 to 30 in good health.

Only one count was recorded for this clone. The chain recombines TRBV6-5 with TRBJ2-3; 16 bases are a match to TRBD2. The CDR3 covers 16 residues. V lost 4 bases, J lost 4 bases, and 2 bases stayed unmatched. Germline loops: CDR1 MNHEY, CDR2 SVGAGI. CDR3 loop: CASSSGLAGGADTQYF. CDR3 nucleotide sequence: TGTGCCAGCAGTTCGGGACTAGCGGGGGGGGCAGATACGCAGTATTTT.

This rearrangement joins TRBV29-1 to TRBJ2-3, with 7 bases identical to TRBD2. Germline lookup yields CDR1 SQVTM and CDR2 ANQGSEA. The CDR3 runs to 11 residues. V lost 6 bases, J lost 5 bases, and 2 bases stayed unmatched. For the CDR3, the DNA is TGCAGCGTGGGGGGGGAAGATACGCAGTATTTT. Its protein product is CSVGGEDTQYF.

V gene TRBV7-8 combines with J gene TRBJ1-6, with no clear D. This CDR3 has 15 amino acids. Germline CDR1 and CDR2: SGHVS and FQNEAQ. V gave up 2 bases and J gave up 9 bases, with 14 bases separating them. CDR3 amino acids: CASSLSPGWGSPLHF. In DNA form, the CDR3 reads TGTGCCAGCAGCTTATCCCCGGGTTGGGGTTCACCCCTCCACTTT.

This clone has just a few counts. The V call is TRBV6-1, the J call TRBJ1-2, with D tentatively TRBD1 (5 bases). This CDR3 region has 16 residues. The V and J ends lost 1 base and 2 bases respectively, with 14 bases between them. Germline-derived CDR1 and CDR2 are MNHNS and SASEGT. The CDR3 spells CASSEGGVRRNYGYTF. CDR3 coding DNA: TGTGCCAGCAGTGAAGGAGGGGTCAGAAGAAACTATGGCTACACCTTC.

The chain links TRBV2 to TRBJ2-1; D uncertain. The CDR3 spans 13 residues. CDR1 SNHLY and CDR2 FYNNEI come from the germline V gene. Between the trimmed V and J ends, which lost 6 bases and 6 bases, there was a span of 12 bases. The CDR3 region has the DNA TGTGCCAGCAGACTTAGCTCTATCAATGAGCAGTTCTTC. This sequence encodes CASRLSSINEQFF. Full variable domain (rest looked up from reference TRBV2 and TRBJ2-1): EPEVTQTPSHQVTQMGQEVILRCVPISNHLYFYWYRQILGQKVEFLVSFYNNEISEKSEIFDDQFSVERPDGSNFTLKIRSTKLEDSAMYFCASRLSSINEQFFGPGTRLTVL.

Comments on this clone: This specimen includes other DNA sequences encoding the same CDR3. The gene calls are TRBV10-3 and TRBJ2-5; TRBD1 matches at 8 bases. The V gene end was trimmed by 0 bases and the J gene end by 4 bases; junction bases not matched to a gene: 4. In germline, CDR1 is ENHRY, CDR2 SYGVKD. This CDR3 contains 15 residues. CDR3 amino acids: CAISESGQGAETQYF. CDR3 bases: TGTGCCATCAGTGAGTCCGGGCAGGGGGCAGAGACCCAGTACTTC.

This chain uses TRBV9 with TRBJ1-2; D is possibly TRBD1 (5 bases). Germline-derived CDR1 and CDR2 are SGDLS and YYNGEE. This CDR3 comprises 14 residues. V dropped 6 bases and J dropped 4 bases, with 16 bases sitting between them. In DNA, the CDR3 is TGTGCCAGCACCTCGGGGGGAAGAAGCTATGGCTACACCTTC. Translating gives CASTSGGRSYGYTF.

This clone was found a few times. The rearrangement uses TRBV28 and TRBJ1-5; maybe TRBD1 (5 bases). Trimming stripped 10 bases from V and 2 bases from J, with 12 bases between. The CDR3 is 13 amino acids. The germline V gene encodes CDR1 MDHEN and CDR2 SYDVKM. In nucleotides, the CDR3 is TGTGCCACCCGACGGGGCGGCAATCAGCCCCAGCATTTT. Its protein product is CATRRGGNQPQHF.

The chain uses TRBV30 and TRBJ2-7; 10 positions match TRBD1. The V segment lost 3 bases and the J segment 2 bases; nucleotides outside the gene matches: 1. Per the germline V gene, CDR1 is GTSNPN and CDR2 is SVGIG (reference sequence). The CDR3 sequence is 13 residues long. The CDR3 is CAWRGQGTYEQYF. CDR3 DNA sequence: TGTGCCTGGAGGGGACAGGGGACCTACGAGCAGTACTTC.

The CDR3 DNA follows: TGCGCCAGCAGCTTAATAAAGGGGGCGAACACTGAAGCTTTCTTT. Amino acids: CASSLIKGANTEAFF. The chain couples TRBV5-1 to TRBJ1-1; 7 nucleotides line up with TRBD1. Looked up from germline, CDR1 is SGHRS and CDR2 is YFSETQ. The trim removed 2 bases at V and 1 base at J, leaving 5 bases unmatched. This CDR3 region has 15 residues.

V and J are TRBV5-4 and TRBJ2-3; 7 bases are a match to TRBD2. With V trimmed by 0 bases and J by 0 bases, 10 bases remained unmatched. There are 18 residues in the CDR3. In germline, CDR1 is SGHNT, CDR2 YYREEE (reference sequence). CDR3 coding DNA: TGTGCCAGCAGCTTGGCCTCGAAGCGGGGAACTAGCACAGATACGCAGTATTTT. Amino acid sequence: CASSLASKRGTSTDTQYF.

The V and J genes are TRBV7-6 and TRBJ2-7, with TRBD1 as a possible D gene (6 bases). Germline CDR1 reads SGHVS; CDR2 reads FNYEAQ. V was trimmed by 4 bases and J by 1 base, leaving 14 bases between them. This CDR3 region has 15 residues. The CDR3 spells CASSSGPTGSYEQYF. CDR3 sequence (DNA): TGTGCCAGCAGCTCTGGACCGACAGGTTCCTACGAGCAGTACTTC.

The chain carries TRBV18 and TRBJ2-2; a possible D gene is TRBD2 (6 bases). Germline V CDR1 and CDR2: KGHSH, LQKENI. This CDR3 contains 15 residues. The V gene lost 2 bases and the J gene lost 4 bases, with 11 bases spanning the gap. CDR3 nucleotides: TGTGCCAGCTCACCAGTGGCGGGAATCACCGGGGAGCTGTTTTTT. It is translated as CASSPVAGITGELFF.

This clone was counted only a few times. This rearrangement joins TRBV6-6 to TRBJ1-4, with D unclear. Germline V gives CDR1 MNHNY, CDR2 SVGAGI (reference sequence). V gave up 4 bases and J gave up 4 bases, with 13 bases separating them. CDR3 length equals 15 residues. CDR3 coding DNA: TGTGCCAGCAGTTTATCCATAGGCCGTAATGAAAAACTGTTTTTT. Translating gives CASSLSIGRNEKLFF.

As concerns this clone: This sequence is one base from a far larger clone and is likely a read error. The chain links TRBV7-9 to TRBJ2-3; D is uncertain. The J call may not be correct, given that the DNA end is closer to TRBJ1-5. Germline-derived CDR1 and CDR2 are SEHNR and FQNEAQ (reference sequence). The CDR3 length is 14 residues. The CDR3 sequence is CASSLDMGVDTQHF. DNA of the CDR3: TGTGCCAGCAGCTTAGATATGGGAGTTGATACGCAGCATTTT.

This clone was counted only a few times. V usage is TRBV5-1 and J usage is TRBJ2-2, with 8 bases that match TRBD2. This CDR3 has 17 residues. Germline V gives CDR1 SGHRS, CDR2 YFSETQ. Germline trimming cut 0 bases from V and 5 bases from J; bases unmatched to any gene: 9. CDR3 sequence: CASSLEIAGLGTGELFF. CDR3 nucleotides: TGCGCCAGCAGCTTGGAAATAGCGGGGCTAGGGACCGGGGAGCTGTTTTTT.

Ten or more counts support this clone. The rearrangement joins TRBV7-9 to TRBJ2-1, with 11 bases fitting TRBD2. This CDR3 region has 17 residues. The J segment lost 0 bases and the V segment lost 8 bases, leaving 9 bases of the junction unmatched. Looked up from germline, CDR1 is SEHNR and CDR2 is FQNEAQ (reference sequence). The CDR3, as DNA: TGTGCCAGCCAGACGACTAGCGGGATTTCCTCCTACAATGAGCAGTTCTTC. It encodes CASQTTSGISSYNEQFF. The complete variable domain, with remaining parts taken from reference TRBV7-9 and TRBJ2-1, reads DTGVSQNPRHKITKRGQNVTFRCDPISEHNRLYWYRQTLGQGPEFLTYFQNEAQLEKSRLLSDRFSAERPKGSFSTLEIQRTEQGDSAMYLCASQTTSGISSYNEQFFGPGTRLTVL.

The V gene is TRBV7-2, the J gene TRBJ2-1; TRBD1 matches at 8 bases. Looked up from germline, CDR1 is SGHTA and CDR2 is FQGNSA. This CDR3 contains 13 residues. With 1 base clipped from V and 8 bases from J, the junction kept 1 base outside the gene matches. The CDR3 coding sequence is TGTGCCAGCAGCTTAGGGGACAGGTATGAGCAGTTCTTC. It codes for CASSLGDRYEQFF. Supplemented by reference TRBV7-2 and TRBJ2-1, the full variable domain reads GAGVSQSPSNKVTEKGKDVELRCDPISGHTALYWYRQSLGQGLEFLIYFQGNSAPDKSGLPSDRFSAERTGGSVSTLTIQRTQQEDSAVYLCASSLGDRYEQFFGPGTRLTVL.

This sequence joins TRBV27 and TRBJ1-2, with a weak D call TRBD1 (6 bases). CDR1 and CDR2 (germline): MNHEY, SMNVEV (reference sequence). With 2 bases removed from V and 5 bases from J, the gap between germline ends came to 15 bases. The CDR3 totals 15 residues. The CDR3: CASSLEGRGNYGYTF. The DNA of the CDR3 is TGTGCCAGCAGTTTAGAGGGCAGGGGCAATTATGGCTACACCTTC.

The V and J genes are TRBV2 and TRBJ2-3; 13 bases line up with TRBD2. The V and J ends lost 6 bases and 4 bases, in that order; junction bases with no gene match: 4. Germline V lookup: CDR1 SNHLY, CDR2 FYNNEI. This CDR3 has 15 amino acids. The CDR3 spells CASRWTSGGPDTQYF. The CDR3 DNA follows: TGTGCCAGCAGGTGGACTAGCGGGGGCCCAGATACGCAGTATTTT.

The gene calls are TRBV20-1 and TRBJ2-1, with D hard to call. Between the trimmed V and J ends, which lost 3 bases and 9 bases, there was a span of 6 bases. CDR1 is DFQATT, CDR2 SNEGSKA, per germline (reference sequence). The CDR3 is made up of 10 amino acids. CDR3: CSASFVEQFF. In nucleotides, the CDR3 is TGCAGTGCTAGTTTCGTTGAGCAGTTCTTC.

This clone was counted once. This chain links TRBV5-5 with TRBJ1-3, with TRBD1 matching over 9 bases. Germline V gene data show CDR1 as SGHKS and CDR2 as YYEKEE (reference sequence). The CDR3 has 18 residues. Losses at the gene ends were 4 bases for V and 4 bases for J; bases not matched to a gene: 15. The CDR3 sequence is CASSPAPRTGAVGNTIYF. DNA for the CDR3: TGTGCCAGCAGCCCCGCCCCAAGGACAGGGGCGGTCGGAAACACCATATATTTT.

This clone was detected once. This chain joins TRBV2 and TRBJ2-7; no definite D call. Germline-derived CDR1 and CDR2 are SNHLY and FYNNEI. The V gene lost 1 base and the J gene lost 0 bases, with 7 bases spanning the gap. This CDR3 is 14 amino acids long. This CDR3 reads CASSEEKGSYEQYF. In DNA form, the CDR3 reads TGTGCCAGCAGTGAAGAGAAGGGCTCCTACGAGCAGTACTTC.